The table lists the clone carrying this T cell receptor beta chain with many counts. Its target is not known. The junction does not match germline at one end; this may be a read error. A primer in the constant region served to generate TCR beta cDNA from approximately 450 ng of total RNA. Three rounds of nested multiplex PCR with slightly modified ARM-PCR produced TCR beta libraries. A C-beta reverse primer was combined with TRBV1-TRBV30 forward primers in the first two PCR rounds, and each round had approximately 10 cycles. TCRdb re-called the multiplex PCR reads with MiXCR, one entry per CDR3 protein. The sample includes some 190,000 distinct CDR3 sequences, about 60% of them seen just once. The entry originates in a study of tumor-infiltrating lymphocytes in primary liver carcinoma. In the study overall: Sample yields, roughly 3.65 to 8 million productive TCRbeta reads, were similar across the tissue types. Study results and limitations: Tumors and blood were compared for top-250-clone fraction, and tumors had the significantly higher value (p = 0.039). The study found tumor-adjacent and tumor-blood pairs overlapped less than tumor region pairs.

Germline DNA was also extracted, and blood RNA derived from unsorted whole blood. Researchers reported drawing about 4 milliliters of peripheral blood before surgery. Germline-derived CDR1 and CDR2 are SGHAT and FQDESV (reference sequence). The CDR3 runs to 16 residues. The chain joins TRBV11-1 to TRBJ1-3; D is perhaps TRBD1 (6 bases). Sequencing was performed on peripheral blood. The sequence was obtained from a man between 35 and 55 years old with primary liver carcinoma and hepatitis B virus infection. CDR3 sequence (DNA): TGTGCCAGCAGCTTTCGGGACACCAACTCTGGAAACACCACATATTTT. Encoded protein: CASSFRDTNSGNTTYF.